This T cell receptor (beta chain) was obtained from a study of control samples from healthy donors and cancer patients. The germline gives CDR1 SGDLS, CDR2 YYNGEE. V gave up 0 bases and J gave up 0 bases; unmatched junction bases: 2. This CDR3 has 17 amino acids. The protocol was immunoSEQ multiplex PCR, while the TCRdb copy is restricted to in-frame clones and leaves out a portion. The sample records tens of thousands of clones, roughly nine tenths being singletons. In its sample, this clone was seen once. The V gene is TRBV9, the J gene TRBJ2-1; 11 bases map to TRBD2. Sequences were obtained from blood. The TCR was taken from a man aged 50-59 years in good health. The CDR3: CASSVASGGSSYNEQFF. DNA of the CDR3: TGTGCCAGCAGCGTAGCTAGCGGGGGGAGCTCCTACAATGAGCAGTTCTTC.